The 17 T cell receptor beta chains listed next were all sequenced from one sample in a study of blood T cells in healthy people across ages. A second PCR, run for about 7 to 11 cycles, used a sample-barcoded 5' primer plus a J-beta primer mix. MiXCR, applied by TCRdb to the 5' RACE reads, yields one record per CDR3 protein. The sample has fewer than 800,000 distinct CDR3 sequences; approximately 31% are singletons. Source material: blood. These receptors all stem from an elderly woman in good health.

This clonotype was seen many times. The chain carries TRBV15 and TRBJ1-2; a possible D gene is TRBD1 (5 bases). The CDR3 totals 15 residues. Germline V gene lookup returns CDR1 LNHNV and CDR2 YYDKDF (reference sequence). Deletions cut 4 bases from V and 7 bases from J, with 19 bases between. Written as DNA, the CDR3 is TGTGCCACCAGCATCCTCGGGACGGCCGTCAGTGGCTACACCTTC. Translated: CATSILGTAVSGYTF.

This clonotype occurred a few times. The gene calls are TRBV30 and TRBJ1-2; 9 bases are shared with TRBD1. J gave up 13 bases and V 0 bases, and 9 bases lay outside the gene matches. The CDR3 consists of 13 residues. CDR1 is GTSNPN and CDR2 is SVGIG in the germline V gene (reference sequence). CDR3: CAWSVRGTGPPTF. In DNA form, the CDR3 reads TGTGCCTGGAGTGTTAGGGGGACAGGGCCCCCCACCTTC.

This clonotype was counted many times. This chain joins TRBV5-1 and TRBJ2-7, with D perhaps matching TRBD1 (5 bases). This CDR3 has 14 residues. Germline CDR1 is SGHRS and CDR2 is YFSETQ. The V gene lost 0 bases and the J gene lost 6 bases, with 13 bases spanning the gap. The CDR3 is CASSLEGVNGEQYF. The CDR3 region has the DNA TGCGCCAGCAGCTTGGAAGGGGTGAACGGCGAGCAGTACTTC.

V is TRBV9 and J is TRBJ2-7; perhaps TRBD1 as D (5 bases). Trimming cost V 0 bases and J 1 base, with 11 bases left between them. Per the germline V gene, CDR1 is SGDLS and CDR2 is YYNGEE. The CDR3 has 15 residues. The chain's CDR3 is CASSVGTIGSYEQYF. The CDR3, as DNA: TGTGCCAGCAGCGTAGGGACAATAGGATCCTACGAGCAGTACTTC.

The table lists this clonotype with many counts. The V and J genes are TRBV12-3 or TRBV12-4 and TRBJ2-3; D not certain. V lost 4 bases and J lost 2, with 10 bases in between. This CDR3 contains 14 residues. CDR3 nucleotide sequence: TGTGCCAGCAGTTCGCGGCAGTTCACAGATACGCAGTATTTT. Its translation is CASSSRQFTDTQYF.

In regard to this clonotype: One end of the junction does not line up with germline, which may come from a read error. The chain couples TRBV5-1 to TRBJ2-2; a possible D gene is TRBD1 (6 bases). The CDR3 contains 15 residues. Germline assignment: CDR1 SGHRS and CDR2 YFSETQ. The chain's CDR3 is CASSLGLRDTGERFF. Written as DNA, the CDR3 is TGCGCCAGCAGCTTAGGTTTACGGGACACCGGGGAGCGGTTTTTT.

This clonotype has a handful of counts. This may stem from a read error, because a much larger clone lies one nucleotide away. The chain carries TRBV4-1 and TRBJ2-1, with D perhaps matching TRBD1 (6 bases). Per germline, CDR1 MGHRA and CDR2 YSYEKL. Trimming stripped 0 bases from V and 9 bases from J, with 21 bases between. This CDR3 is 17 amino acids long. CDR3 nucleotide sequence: TGCGCCAGCAGCCAAGAAATCACCGGAACAGGGCCGTTTGAGCAGTTCTTC. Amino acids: CASSQEITGTGPFEQFF.

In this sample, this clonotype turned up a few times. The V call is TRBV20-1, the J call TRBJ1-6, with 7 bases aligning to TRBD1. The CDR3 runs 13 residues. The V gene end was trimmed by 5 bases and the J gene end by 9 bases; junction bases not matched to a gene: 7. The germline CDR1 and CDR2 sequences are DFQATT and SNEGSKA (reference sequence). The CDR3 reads CSAPTGWSSPLHF. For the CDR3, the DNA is TGCAGTGCTCCGACAGGGTGGAGTTCACCCCTCCACTTT.

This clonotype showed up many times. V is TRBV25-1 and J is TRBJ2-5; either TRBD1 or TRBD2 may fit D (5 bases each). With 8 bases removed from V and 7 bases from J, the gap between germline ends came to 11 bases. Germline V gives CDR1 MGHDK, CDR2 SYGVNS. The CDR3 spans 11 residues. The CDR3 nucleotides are TGTGCCAGCGGGACCCTAGTGACCCAGTACTTC. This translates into CASGTLVTQYF.

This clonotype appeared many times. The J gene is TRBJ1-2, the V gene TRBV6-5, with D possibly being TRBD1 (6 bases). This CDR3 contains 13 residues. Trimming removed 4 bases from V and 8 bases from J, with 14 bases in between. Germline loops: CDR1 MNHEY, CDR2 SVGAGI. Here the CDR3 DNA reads TGTGCCAGCAGTTCAACAGGGAGTCGCGGCTACACCTTC. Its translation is CASSSTGSRGYTF.

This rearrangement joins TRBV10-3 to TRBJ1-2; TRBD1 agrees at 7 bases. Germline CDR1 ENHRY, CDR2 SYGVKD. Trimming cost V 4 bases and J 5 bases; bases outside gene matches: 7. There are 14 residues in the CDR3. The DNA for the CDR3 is TGTGCCATCAGTGGCAGGGGGTCATCATATGGCTACACCTTC. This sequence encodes CAISGRGSSYGYTF.

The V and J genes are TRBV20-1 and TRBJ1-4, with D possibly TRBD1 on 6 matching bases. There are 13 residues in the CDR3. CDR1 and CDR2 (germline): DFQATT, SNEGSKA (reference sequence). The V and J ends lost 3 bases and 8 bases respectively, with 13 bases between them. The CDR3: CSASRGREEKLFF. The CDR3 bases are TGCAGTGCTAGCAGGGGAAGAGAAGAAAAACTGTTTTTT.

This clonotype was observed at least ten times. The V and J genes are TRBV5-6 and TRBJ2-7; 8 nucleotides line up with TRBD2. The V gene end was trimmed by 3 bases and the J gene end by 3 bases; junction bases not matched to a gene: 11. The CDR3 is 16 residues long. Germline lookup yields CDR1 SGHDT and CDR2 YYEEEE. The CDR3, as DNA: TGTGCCAGCAGCTCGACTCTAGCGGGCGTCCTCTACGAGCAGTACTTC. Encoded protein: CASSSTLAGVLYEQYF.

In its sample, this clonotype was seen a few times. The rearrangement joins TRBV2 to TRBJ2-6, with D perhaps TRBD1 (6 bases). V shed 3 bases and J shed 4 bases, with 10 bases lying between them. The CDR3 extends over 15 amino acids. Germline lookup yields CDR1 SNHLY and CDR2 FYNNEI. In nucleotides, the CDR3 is TGTGCCAGCAGTGAGATGGGGGCCGGGGCCAACGTCCTGACTTTC. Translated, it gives CASSEMGAGANVLTF.

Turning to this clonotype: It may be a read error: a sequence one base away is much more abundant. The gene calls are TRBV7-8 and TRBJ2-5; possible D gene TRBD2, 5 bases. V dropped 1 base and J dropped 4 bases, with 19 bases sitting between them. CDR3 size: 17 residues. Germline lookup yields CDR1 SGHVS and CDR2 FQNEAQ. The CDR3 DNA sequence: TGTGCCAGCAGCTTAGGGACTGGAGGACGGATGAGAGAGACCCAGTACTTC. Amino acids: CASSLGTGGRMRETQYF.

The CDR3 is CASSQDPNTEAFF. The CDR3, as DNA: TGCGCCAGCAGCCAAGACCCGAACACTGAAGCTTTCTTT. The J gene is TRBJ1-1, the V gene TRBV4-3, with D unclear. V was pared by 0 bases and J by 1 base, with 3 bases between. This CDR3 is 13 amino acids long. CDR1 and CDR2 from the germline V gene are LGHNA and YSLEER.

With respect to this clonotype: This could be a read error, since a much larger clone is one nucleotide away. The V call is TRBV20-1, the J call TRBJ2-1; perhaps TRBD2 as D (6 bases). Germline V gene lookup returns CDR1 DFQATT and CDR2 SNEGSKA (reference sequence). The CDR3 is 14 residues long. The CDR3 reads CSARGTLAGNEQFF. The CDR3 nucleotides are TGCAGTGCAAGAGGTACACTAGCTGGAAATGAGCAGTTCTTC.